This T cell receptor beta chain was profiled in a study of T cell changes during pregnancy in multiple sclerosis. Clones were sequenced by immunoSEQ multiplex PCR, and TCRdb holds only the in-frame ones, with some missing. This sample carries 35,000 to 40,000 clones, about nine tenths of them seen once, and the ten largest clones take about 1.1%. The germline gives CDR1 SGHTA, CDR2 FQGNSA. V was clipped by 5 bases and J by 4 bases, with 21 bases between them. The CDR3 spans 17 residues. This receptor was taken from a female donor with multiple sclerosis, enrolled in a pregnancy study. The rearrangement links TRBV7-2 to TRBJ2-1; a weak D match, TRBD2 (5 bases). The sample consisted of CD4+ T cells from peripheral blood mononuclear cells, taken before pregnancy. The CDR3 nucleotides are TGTGCCAGCAGCATCTTCGGAGGTGGAGTCGGGTACAATGAGCAGTTCTTC. This sequence encodes CASSIFGGGVGYNEQFF.